The text below deals with one T cell receptor (beta chain). The sample belongs to a study of radiation and T cells in renal cell carcinoma. Described time point: blood 4 weeks post-SBRT, at nephrectomy. Treatment described: 15 Gy SBRT to primary tumor, nephrectomy 4 weeks later. This renal cell carcinoma was of the clear cell type. Produced via immunoSEQ multiplex PCR; TCRdb's table is partial and in-frame only. The sample has 97,000 or so clones; roughly 84% are singletons. This sequence originates from a man in his fifties or sixties with renal cell carcinoma. The sequenced sample was blood, obtained from a patient whose treatment included radiotherapy and nephrectomy.

The chain's CDR3 is CATSRVDSGSPEQFF. The CDR3 bases are TGTGCCACCAGCAGAGTCGACAGCGGGAGTCCGGAGCAGTTCTTC. J is TRBJ2-1 and V is TRBV15, with 8 bases aligning to TRBD2. The germline gives CDR1 LNHNV, CDR2 YYDKDF (reference sequence). This CDR3 has 15 amino acids. Trimming took 1 base from V and 10 from J; bases not matched to a gene: 9. The entire variable domain, with the rest obtained from reference TRBV15 and TRBJ2-1, is as follows: DAMVIQNPRYQVTQFGKPVTLSCSQTLNHNVMYWYQQKSSQAPKLLFHYYDKDFNNEADTPDNFQSRRPNTSFCFLDIRSPGLGDTAMYLCATSRVDSGSPEQFFGPGTRLTVL.